This T cell receptor (beta chain) was obtained from a study of T cells after yellow fever vaccination (dated by TCRdb to the late 2010s). Regarding the complete study: The SMART-Seq v4 Ultra Low Input RNA kit was used to prepare libraries from fractions with low cell numbers. Blood was collected at multiple timepoints before and after primary and secondary immunization, and bulk PBMC replicates and cell subsets were isolated. Two healthy male donors made up the cohort, one aged 18 to 30 years and the other aged 30 to 40 years. To track T-cell clones before and after primary and booster YFV17D yellow fever vaccination, bulk TCR alpha and beta repertoires were sequenced longitudinally.

The junction shows trimming of 0 bases on V and 3 bases on J, and the gene matches do not reach 13 bases of it. There are 18 amino acids in the CDR3, from cysteine to phenylalanine inclusive. Only the CDR3 DNA stays, 54 bases, in frame from base 1. CDR1 and CDR2 are drawn from the germline V gene: SGDLS, YYNGEE. This clonotype was picked up many times. What this receptor recognizes is not known. It has no much larger one-base neighbor in the sample; base qualities were not kept. The treatment or condition label of this sample denotes: live attenuated yellow fever vaccine strain. PBMCs were isolated from peripheral blood using a standard Ficoll-Paque protocol. CD4 and CD8 T-cell fractions were isolated with Dynabeads CD4 and CD8 positive selection kits. TriZol was used to extract RNA from bulk PBMCs, CD4 and CD8 fractions, and dextramer-positive and dextramer-negative fractions. Reads for this sample came from an Illumina NovaSeq 6000. TCR cDNA was synthesized by 5'RACE template switching, which introduced a universal primer site and unique molecular identifiers. Priming for cDNA synthesis came from both the TCR alpha and TCR beta constant segments. Library amplification used two PCR steps, and the second PCR step added sample barcodes and sequencing adapters. Libraries were sequenced on Illumina HiSeq 2500 (2x100 bp) or NovaSeq (2x150 bp). The paper's processing steps were these. MIGEC was used to demultiplex reads and collapse the reads into UMI consensus sequences, and MiXCR was used for V(D)J alignment. Clonotypes responding to the vaccine were identified with edgeR on replicate PBMC samples, with the criteria of FDR below 0.01 and a log2 fold change above 5 up to day 15. Each bulk clonotype received a CD4 or CD8 identity based on whether the sequenced CD4 or CD8 repertoire contained that clonotype at higher abundance. The public reads were reanalyzed by TCRdb: fastp trimming at Q25, MiXCR alignment, in-frame beta chains only. Merged by CDR3 protein, the rows form single entries marked with the most common genes and DNA. The V and J calls were not made by the authors but by TCRdb's processing. This sample holds some 240,000 distinct CDR3 sequences; about 3% were observed only once. Of the sample, around 3% falls within the top ten clones.

Overall results and qualifications from the work: The study included only a couple of donors, which limits how far the findings can be generalized. Compared with the primary T-cell response, the secondary T-cell response was faster but weaker, reaching its peak on day 5 rather than on day 15. After the booster, most clones that had expanded after primary vaccination were detected again (around 95% of CD4 and around nine tenths of CD8), suggesting broad maintenance of memory. A small fraction of clonotypes appeared in both the CD4 and CD8 compartments, likely as a result of convergent recombination. Because abundant contaminating clonotypes from the bulk population could be contained in FACS-sorted repertoires, computational filtering was required.

This TCR was sampled from a man between 18 and 35 years old who received the YFV17D yellow fever vaccine. Rearrangement joined TRBV9 to TRBJ2-7; the central 9 bases match TRBD2. The specimen was CD4+ T cells sorted from PBMCs, collected 10 days after the yellow fever booster vaccination. CDR3 sequence: CASSVGAGGLLNLYEQYF. The DNA sequence is TGTGCCAGCAGCGTAGGTGCGGGGGGGCTTCTGAACCTCTACGAGCAGTACTTC. Reference TRBV9 and TRBJ2-7 genes cover what lies past the CDR3, so the full variable domain is DSGVTQTPKHLITATGQRVTLRCSPRSGDLSVYWYQQSLDQGLQFLIQYYNGEERAKGNILERFSAQQFPDLHSELNLSSLELGDSALYFCASSVGAGGLLNLYEQYFGPGTRLTVT.